The rows below give T cell receptor beta chains drawn from one sample of a study of cytomegalovirus exposure and HLA in healthy donors. TCRdb's table, derived via immunoSEQ multiplex PCR, lists solely in-frame clones and lacks some. This table holds 200,000 to 250,000 clones, 75% found once. The source material was PBMCs. The receptor set was obtained from a woman in her thirties in good health and CMV-seronegative. CDR3s include the opening cysteine and the closing phenylalanine or tryptophan. The D gene is left open where the match is weak. Where a row states a size, it is once, few, many or the class of an expanded clone; other rows omit it.

clone_size: few; j_call: TRBJ1-5; d_call: -; v_call: TRBV6-1; cdr3_nt: TGTGCCAGCAGTGAAGAGGGGGTAGGGGCCAATCAGCCCCAGCATTTT; cdr3_aa: CASSEEGVGANQPQHF
clone_size: -; j_call: TRBJ1-2; d_call: TRBD1; v_call: TRBV29-1; cdr3_nt: TGCAGCGTTTCTATCAGGGGGCCTGGCTATGGCTACACCTTC; cdr3_aa: CSVSIRGPGYGYTF
clone_size: -; j_call: TRBJ1-1; d_call: -; v_call: TRBV2; cdr3_nt: TGTGCCAGCAGTGAAAACAACCCAAACACTGAAGCTTTCTTT; cdr3_aa: CASSENNPNTEAFF
clone_size: -; j_call: TRBJ1-1; d_call: -; v_call: TRBV29-1; cdr3_nt: TGCAGCGTCCTAAAGACAGGGAACACTGAAGCTTTCTTT; cdr3_aa: CSVLKTGNTEAFF
clone_size: few; j_call: TRBJ2-7; d_call: -; v_call: TRBV6-1; cdr3_nt: TGTGCCAGCAGTGACCGCGTACCCCGCTCCTACGAGCAGTACTTC; cdr3_aa: CASSDRVPRSYEQYF
clone_size: -; j_call: TRBJ1-2; d_call: TRBD1; v_call: TRBV6-1; cdr3_nt: TGTGCCAGCAGCGGTAGGGACAGGGGAAACTATGGCTACACCTTC; cdr3_aa: CASSGRDRGNYGYTF
clone_size: -; j_call: TRBJ2-1; d_call: TRBD2; v_call: TRBV12-5; cdr3_nt: TGTGCTAGTGGTTTGATACAGGGTTTTCCGGGACTAGCGGGAGGGCCGGGTGAGCAGTTCTTC; cdr3_aa: CASGLIQGFPGLAGGPGEQFF
clone_size: -; j_call: TRBJ1-2; d_call: -; v_call: TRBV30; cdr3_nt: TGTGCCTGCGCAAGGGGCCCCATCTATGGCTACACCTTC; cdr3_aa: CACARGPIYGYTF
clone_size: -; j_call: TRBJ1-3; d_call: -; v_call: TRBV7-9; cdr3_nt: TGTGCCAGCAGCTTAGGAAGAGACAAGACCTCTGGAAACACCATATATTTT; cdr3_aa: CASSLGRDKTSGNTIYF
clone_size: -; j_call: TRBJ1-1; d_call: -; v_call: TRBV14; cdr3_nt: TGTGCCAGCAGCCAAGATCGGTCGGACATTTTTGAAGCTTTCTTT; cdr3_aa: CASSQDRSDIFEAFF
clone_size: -; j_call: TRBJ2-5; d_call: TRBD2; v_call: TRBV6-5; cdr3_nt: TGTGCCAGCAGTTACCCCGGGACTAGCGGTAAAGAGACCCAGTACTTC; cdr3_aa: CASSYPGTSGKETQYF
clone_size: -; j_call: TRBJ1-6; d_call: -; v_call: TRBV11-3; cdr3_nt: TGTGCCAGCAGCTTAGGTGGCCTACGGGGTTCACCCCTCCACTTT; cdr3_aa: CASSLGGLRGSPLHF
clone_size: -; j_call: TRBJ2-3; d_call: TRBD1; v_call: TRBV7-9; cdr3_nt: TGTTCCAGCAGCCAGACAGGGGGCCCCGGGACAGATACGCAGTATTTT; cdr3_aa: CSSSQTGGPGTDTQYF
clone_size: few; j_call: TRBJ2-3; d_call: -; v_call: TRBV9; cdr3_nt: TGTGCCAGCAGCGTAGCTTTCCAGGCACGCACAGATACGCAGTATTTT; cdr3_aa: CASSVAFQARTDTQYF
clone_size: -; j_call: TRBJ2-2; d_call: -; v_call: TRBV6-1; cdr3_nt: TGTGCCAGCAGTACAGGAACCGGGGAGCTGTTTTTT; cdr3_aa: CASSTGTGELFF
clone_size: few; j_call: TRBJ2-5; d_call: TRBD1; v_call: TRBV7-9; cdr3_nt: TGTGCCAGCAGCTTAGGGACAGGGGGAATCCAAGAGACCCAGTACTTC; cdr3_aa: CASSLGTGGIQETQYF
clone_size: -; j_call: TRBJ2-6; d_call: TRBD1; v_call: TRBV27; cdr3_nt: TGTGCCAGCAGTCGCAAAACGGGACAGGTCCCCTCTGGGGCCAACGTCCTGACTTTC; cdr3_aa: CASSRKTGQVPSGANVLTF
clone_size: -; j_call: TRBJ1-5; d_call: -; v_call: TRBV30; cdr3_nt: TGTGCCTGGAGTGTAGATCGTTCCACCTACGGCAATCAGCCCCAGCATTTT; cdr3_aa: CAWSVDRSTYGNQPQHF
clone_size: -; j_call: TRBJ1-5; d_call: -; v_call: TRBV19; cdr3_nt: TGTGCCACCCAACGGACGGGGGGCGAGGGCAATCAGCCCCAGCATTTT; cdr3_aa: CATQRTGGEGNQPQHF
clone_size: -; j_call: TRBJ1-6; d_call: -; v_call: TRBV2; cdr3_nt: TGTGCCAGCAGTGATGAGCAGGTTAATAATTCACCCCTCCACTTT; cdr3_aa: CASSDEQVNNSPLHF
clone_size: -; j_call: TRBJ1-4; d_call: -; v_call: TRBV27; cdr3_nt: TGTGCCAGCAGTTGGGGACATAACAATGAAAAACTGTTTTTT; cdr3_aa: CASSWGHNNEKLFF
clone_size: -; j_call: TRBJ2-5; d_call: TRBD1; v_call: TRBV6-1; cdr3_nt: TGTGCCAGCAGTCAGGACAGGGGGCAAGAGACCCAGTACTTC; cdr3_aa: CASSQDRGQETQYF
clone_size: -; j_call: TRBJ2-7; d_call: TRBD1; v_call: TRBV5-6; cdr3_nt: TGTGCCAGCAGCTATGGACAGGCTGGGCTACGACAGCAGTACTTC; cdr3_aa: CASSYGQAGLRQQYF
clone_size: few; j_call: TRBJ1-2; d_call: -; v_call: TRBV5-1; cdr3_nt: TGCGCCAGCAGCTTGCCGGGAGGTTATGGCTACACCTTC; cdr3_aa: CASSLPGGYGYTF
clone_size: once; j_call: TRBJ2-5; d_call: -; v_call: TRBV6-1; cdr3_nt: TGTGCCAGCAGTGACACCCTCAGGGGATTCCAAGAGACCCAGTACTTC; cdr3_aa: CASSDTLRGFQETQYF
clone_size: -; j_call: TRBJ1-2; d_call: -; v_call: TRBV6-6; cdr3_nt: TGTGCCAGCAGCCCCACGGGTTGGGGGACTTATGGCTACACCTTC; cdr3_aa: CASSPTGWGTYGYTF
clone_size: -; j_call: TRBJ1-5; d_call: TRBD1; v_call: TRBV6-1; cdr3_nt: TGTGCCAGCGTTATGGGACAGGGCTTCAATCAGCCCCAGCATTTT; cdr3_aa: CASVMGQGFNQPQHF
clone_size: few; j_call: TRBJ1-2; d_call: TRBD1; v_call: TRBV6-5; cdr3_nt: TGTGCCAGCAGTTACTTTGACAGGGTGGCCTATGGCTACACCTTC; cdr3_aa: CASSYFDRVAYGYTF
clone_size: -; j_call: TRBJ2-3; d_call: TRBD2; v_call: TRBV5-5; cdr3_nt: TGTGCCAGCAGCTTTAGCGGGAGTCGAACAGATACGCAGTATTTT; cdr3_aa: CASSFSGSRTDTQYF
clone_size: -; j_call: TRBJ1-1; d_call: -; v_call: TRBV19; cdr3_nt: TGTGCCAGCCGGAGAGGGGGGGTACAAGTGGCTTTCTTT; cdr3_aa: CASRRGGVQVAFF
clone_size: -; j_call: TRBJ1-2; d_call: TRBD1; v_call: TRBV19; cdr3_nt: TGTGCCAGTATTGGGACAGCAAGGGGCTACACCTTC; cdr3_aa: CASIGTARGYTF
clone_size: -; j_call: TRBJ2-7; d_call: TRBD2; v_call: TRBV11-1; cdr3_nt: TGTGCCAGCACCGGGAGGGCCGACTACGAGCAGTACTTC; cdr3_aa: CASTGRADYEQYF
clone_size: -; j_call: TRBJ2-7; d_call: TRBD2; v_call: TRBV5-6; cdr3_nt: TGTGCCAGCAGCCGGGCGGGAGGCGAGCAGTACTTC; cdr3_aa: CASSRAGGEQYF
clone_size: -; j_call: TRBJ1-6; d_call: -; v_call: TRBV18; cdr3_nt: TGTGCCAGCTCACCACCGGGGGCCAGTGGGGCTAATTCACCCCTCCACTTT; cdr3_aa: CASSPPGASGANSPLHF
clone_size: -; j_call: TRBJ1-1; d_call: -; v_call: TRBV2; cdr3_nt: TGTGCCAGCAATCCCCCCCCTCGGGGGAACACTGAAGCTTTCTTT; cdr3_aa: CASNPPPRGNTEAFF
clone_size: few; j_call: TRBJ2-1; d_call: TRBD2; v_call: TRBV11-3; cdr3_nt: TGTGCCAGCAGCCCGCGACTAGCGGGAGGTGTTGAGCAGTTCTTC; cdr3_aa: CASSPRLAGGVEQFF
clone_size: -; j_call: TRBJ1-1; d_call: -; v_call: TRBV30; cdr3_nt: TGTGCCTGGAGGGGAGAGAACACTGAAGCTTTCTTT; cdr3_aa: CAWRGENTEAFF